This T cell receptor (beta chain) comes out of a study of control samples from healthy donors and cancer patients. The table came from immunoSEQ multiplex PCR; TCRdb's copy has only in-frame clones and leaves some out. The sample holds over 50,000 clones; roughly 87% are singletons and the top ten take approximately 3.8%. Germline V gives CDR1 SGDLS, CDR2 YYNGEE. With 1 base removed from V and 4 bases from J, the gap between germline ends came to 11 bases. The CDR3 totals 14 residues. This receptor was obtained from a man aged 45-60 years in good health. The sample taken for sequencing was blood. The chain has TRBV9 and TRBJ2-5, with D possibly matching TRBD2 (6 bases). DNA for the CDR3: TGTGCCAGCAGCGTAACGGGACTTGGAGAGACCCAGTACTTC. Translation: CASSVTGLGETQYF.